This T cell receptor beta chain was identified during a study of read filtering for tumor transcriptome and immune sequencing. Study-level information: DNase treatment preceded whole-transcriptome library preparation. Points from the study as a whole: Dropping single-read clonotypes raised IR-seq and RNA-seq shared-clonotype correlation. Single-read clonotypes: about 81.9% of IR-seq clonotypes (about 3.5% of reads), 74.6% of RNA-seq clonotypes (approximately 43% of reads).

After removal of 3 bases from V and 6 bases from J, the junction contained 11 bases not matched to a gene. CDR3 length equals 15 residues. Germline assignment: CDR1 SGHRS and CDR2 YFSETQ. From roughly 400 ng of RNA, a library with molecular barcoded alpha/delta and beta/gamma adaptors was made. TCRdb ran MiXCR on the reads and lists one entry per CDR3 protein. The table has approximately 9,800 distinct CDR3 sequences, 15% to 20% seen once. Comment on this clonotype: What it binds is not known.

The chain carries TRBV5-1 and TRBJ1-1; 7 nucleotides agree with TRBD1. Sequencing was carried out using a population of CD138-negative cells sorted from bone marrow. The TCR was taken from a donor aged 40 or over with multiple myeloma. The CDR3 loop reads CASSWDTGVNAEAFF. The CDR3 region has the DNA TGCGCCAGCAGCTGGGACACAGGGGTAAACGCTGAAGCTTTCTTT.